Presented here are 28 T cell receptor beta chains from one specimen sequenced in a study of shared clonotypes between healthy human individuals (dated by TCRdb to 2020 to 2021). The method behind the library was the immunoSEQ multiplex PCR assay. TCRdb provides this immuneACCESS table in a form limited to in-frame rearrangements. Some clones are lacking; in checked studies, under half of them reflect an unresolved V gene, and why the rest are absent is not known. The table for this sample lists more than 850,000 clones; approximately 80% of them were counted only once. The top ten constitute 0.5% to 0.6% of the sample. The sequencing sample was made of memory CD4+ T cells from PBMCs. What this sample's cell subset or site label stands for: CD45RA-negative fraction. The source is a man aged 18 to 30 in good health. Some clones in this sample may be carry-over from other donors' samples.

The V and J genes are TRBV28 and TRBJ1-1, with 7 positions matching TRBD1. This CDR3 has 15 residues. CDR1 and CDR2 (germline): MDHEN, SYDVKM. V lost 7 bases to trimming and J lost 0 bases; unmatched junction nucleotides: 8. The CDR3 DNA sequence: TGTGCCAGCAAAACCACGACAGGGATGAACACTGAAGCTTTCTTT. It translates to CASKTTTGMNTEAFF. The whole variable domain, filled in from reference TRBV28 and TRBJ1-1, reads DVKVTQSSRYLVKRTGEKVFLECVQDMDHENMFWYRQDPGLGLRLIYFSYDVKMKEKGDIPEGYSVSREKKERFSLILESASTNQTSMYLCASKTTTGMNTEAFFGQGTRLTVV.

The V call is TRBV7-2, the J call TRBJ2-2; D remains ambiguous. CDR3 length: 14 residues. Trimming took 3 bases from V and 4 from J, leaving 9 bases between them. Germline V gives CDR1 SGHTA, CDR2 FQGNSA. CDR3 sequence reads: CASSFWVSTGELFF. CDR3 coding DNA: TGTGCCAGCAGCTTTTGGGTCTCCACCGGGGAGCTGTTTTTT.

The chain uses TRBV19 and TRBJ2-7, with TRBD1 identical over 10 bases. The ends lost 10 bases at V and 0 bases at J; junction bases unmatched: 9. The germline CDR1 and CDR2 sequences are LNHDA and SQIVND (reference sequence). The CDR3 is made up of 15 amino acids. CDR3 bases: TGTGCCACGAAGCGGGGACAGGGGAACTCCTACGAGCAGTACTTC. The encoded protein is CATKRGQGNSYEQYF.

V gene TRBV27 combines with J gene TRBJ1-1, with no clear D. The CDR3 is made up of 14 amino acids. Trimming pared 6 bases from V and 3 bases from J, leaving 14 bases between. Per germline, CDR1 MNHEY and CDR2 SMNVEV (reference sequence). The CDR3 sequence: CASRRFSEYTEAFF. CDR3 nucleotides: TGTGCCAGCAGAAGATTCAGTGAGTACACTGAAGCTTTCTTT.

The chain is built from TRBV5-1 and TRBJ2-1; no clear D. V was shortened by 0 bases and J by 8 bases, with 3 bases between the two germline ends. This CDR3 has 11 residues. Germline values: CDR1 SGHRS, CDR2 YFSETQ. For the CDR3, the DNA is TGCGCCAGCAGCTTGGAGTATGAGCAGTTCTTC. This encodes CASSLEYEQFF.

CDR3 nucleotides: TGCGCCAGCCGGCTCGACTCCTACAATGAGCAGTTCTTC. This sequence encodes CASRLDSYNEQFF. The chain employs TRBV5-1 and TRBJ2-1; no definite D call. Germline V gene data show CDR1 as SGHRS and CDR2 as YFSETQ. The CDR3 has 13 amino acids. Trimming shortened V by 7 bases and J by 0 bases, and 8 bases separated the two germline ends.

This clone was counted between two and nine times. The V and J genes are TRBV29-1 and TRBJ1-1; no definite D call. Trimming removed 7 bases at V and 4 bases at J, with 16 bases between. Germline CDR1 reads SQVTM; CDR2 reads ANQGSEA. The CDR3 is 13 amino acids. CDR3 sequence (DNA): TGCAGCGACGAGGCGGGGTTTGGCACTGAAGCTTTCTTT. Protein product: CSDEAGFGTEAFF.

V and J are TRBV7-2 and TRBJ2-1, with TRBD2 matching over 11 bases. CDR1 and CDR2 from the germline V gene are SGHTA and FQGNSA. V lost 4 bases and J lost 0; bases outside the gene matches: 11. The length of the CDR3 is 19 residues. CDR3 nucleotide sequence: TGTGCCAGCAGCTCTGGGGCAACTAGCGGGAGAATCTCCTACAATGAGCAGTTCTTC. Translation: CASSSGATSGRISYNEQFF.

This clone was detected only once. CDR3 loop: CASSPPVTGELFF. The CDR3 bases are TGTGCCAGCTCACCACCGGTCACCGGGGAGCTGTTTTTT. This chain joins TRBV18 and TRBJ2-2; D is uncertain. The CDR3 length is 13 residues. V was cut by 0 bases and J by 4 bases, with 3 bases left in between. CDR1 is KGHSH and CDR2 is LQKENI in the germline V gene.

This chain links TRBV29-1 with TRBJ2-5; possibly TRBD1 for D (5 bases). V dropped 5 bases and J dropped 5 bases, with 12 bases sitting between them. CDR3 length equals 12 residues. Per germline, CDR1 SQVTM and CDR2 ANQGSEA. The CDR3 bases are TGCAGCGTTTCCCCAGGGCGCGAGACCCAGTACTTC. Residues: CSVSPGRETQYF.

A remark on this clone: In the same sample, other DNA sequences code for this CDR3. The chain couples TRBV7-2 to TRBJ1-3; no clear D. Between the trimmed V and J ends, which lost 5 bases and 0 bases, there was a span of 2 bases. Germline values: CDR1 SGHTA, CDR2 FQGNSA. This CDR3 contains 12 residues. The CDR3 is CASSRSGNTIYF. CDR3 nucleotides: TGTGCCAGCAGCCGCTCTGGAAACACCATATATTTT. Full variable domain (remainder filled in from reference TRBV7-2 and TRBJ1-3): GAGVSQSPSNKVTEKGKDVELRCDPISGHTALYWYRQSLGQGLEFLIYFQGNSAPDKSGLPSDRFSAERTGGSVSTLTIQRTQQEDSAVYLCASSRSGNTIYFGEGSWLTVV.

The chain joins TRBV6-1 to TRBJ1-5; 7 bases fit TRBD1. CDR3 length: 13 residues. Germline CDR1 reads MNHNS; CDR2 reads SASEGT. V dropped 6 bases and J dropped 9; count of bases not matched to a gene: 8. CDR3 in DNA: TGTGCCAGCAGCACTGACAGGGACCGGCCCCAGCATTTT. Translation gives CASSTDRDRPQHF.

Written as DNA, the CDR3 is TGTGCCAGCAGCGAGGGACTCTTATCCTACAATGAGCAGTTCTTC. It encodes CASSEGLLSYNEQFF. V gene TRBV9 combines with J gene TRBJ2-1; perhaps TRBD2 as D (6 bases). This CDR3 has 15 amino acids. Germline V gives CDR1 SGDLS, CDR2 YYNGEE. V was cut by 3 bases and J by 1 base, with 11 bases left in between.

Here the CDR3 DNA reads TGCGCCAGCAGCTTGGAAGCCGGCAGAAGATACACTGAAGCTTTCTTT. Translation gives CASSLEAGRRYTEAFF. J is TRBJ1-1 and V is TRBV5-1, with D hard to call. Trimming took 0 bases from V and 3 from J, leaving 15 bases between them. Germline V lookup: CDR1 SGHRS, CDR2 YFSETQ. CDR3 length: 16 residues.

This chain joins TRBV9 and TRBJ1-3, with a possible D match to TRBD1 (6 bases). This CDR3 comprises 16 residues. V was shortened by 0 bases and J by 0 bases, with 10 bases between the two germline ends. From germline, CDR1 is SGDLS and CDR2 YYNGEE. DNA of the CDR3: TGTGCCAGCAGCGTAGCGGGGGCCCCCTCTGGAAACACCATATATTTT. Translated: CASSVAGAPSGNTIYF.

The chain has TRBV30 and TRBJ1-3; D is ambiguous. The CDR3 is 17 residues long. V was pared by 0 bases and J by 0 bases, with 15 bases between. Germline V gives CDR1 GTSNPN, CDR2 SVGIG (reference sequence). CDR3 sequence (DNA): TGTGCCTGGAGTGTAGCGGGTGGTCGTAACTCTGGAAACACCATATATTTT. Translation gives CAWSVAGGRNSGNTIYF.

There are a few counts of this clone. The V and J genes are TRBV29-1 and TRBJ2-1; no definite D call. The CDR3 extends over 11 amino acids. The germline V and J ends were trimmed by 7 bases and 12 bases, with 16 bases remaining between them. CDR1 is SQVTM, CDR2 ANQGSEA, per germline. The CDR3 DNA is TGCAGCGCCTCCCGTGTGGAAGGGCAGTTCTTC. Its translation: CSASRVEGQFF.

Worth noting for this clone: This sample also contains other DNA sequences that code for the same CDR3. The V gene is TRBV9, the J gene TRBJ2-7, with a tentative D call TRBD1 (6 bases). Germline loops: CDR1 SGDLS, CDR2 YYNGEE. Trimming shortened V by 2 bases and J by 0 bases, and 9 bases separated the two germline ends. The CDR3 contains 14 residues. CDR3 sequence (DNA): TGTGCCAGCAGCGTTACAGGGAGCTCCTACGAGCAGTACTTC. Its protein product is CASSVTGSSYEQYF.

This clone was detected only a few times. A read error may produce the germline difference seen at one junction end. V and J are TRBV20-1 and TRBJ2-5, with D perhaps matching TRBD2 (6 bases). This CDR3 region has 11 residues. Per the germline V gene, CDR1 is DFQATT and CDR2 is SNEGSKA (reference sequence). DNA of the CDR3: TGCAGTGCTAGCCAGGTCCGACTAGAACACTTC. Translating it yields CSASQVRLEHF.

Of note for this clone: Distinct nucleotide sequences in the sample also encode this CDR3. This chain joins TRBV5-6 and TRBJ2-7, with 10 bases that match TRBD1. Trimming took 1 base from V and 4 from J; bases not matched to a gene: 5. CDR1 and CDR2 (germline): SGHDT, YYEEEE. The length of the CDR3 is 15 residues. CDR3 sequence (DNA): TGTGCCAGCAGCTTGTTCGGACAGGGGGGATACGAGCAGTACTTC. Its protein is CASSLFGQGGYEQYF.

CDR3 amino acids: CASSIMGANVLTF. Written as DNA, the CDR3 is TGTGCCAGCAGTATAATGGGAGCCAACGTCCTGACTTTC. The rearrangement links TRBV6-5 to TRBJ2-6; no firm D call. The CDR3 spans 13 residues. The V end was cut by 5 bases, the J end by 7 bases, with 9 bases between. Germline V gene data show CDR1 as MNHEY and CDR2 as SVGAGI.

This clone was recorded a few times. This chain uses TRBV6-5 with TRBJ1-4; 8 positions agree with TRBD1. V shed 6 bases and J 7 bases; nucleotides not matched to a gene: 7. Germline V gene sequence: CDR1 MNHEY, CDR2 SVGAGI. This CDR3 contains 14 residues. This CDR3 reads CASRKQGVSEKLFF. The CDR3 DNA reads TGTGCCAGCAGGAAACAGGGGGTATCTGAAAAACTGTTTTTT.

This chain links TRBV4-1 with TRBJ2-4; D possibly corresponds to TRBD1 (5 bases). Germline V CDR1 and CDR2: MGHRA, YSYEKL. With 3 bases removed from V and 5 bases from J, the gap between germline ends came to 20 bases. This CDR3 has 17 residues. The CDR3 nucleotides are TGCGCCAGCAGCCACCTCACAGGCGCCCTGGTCCAAAACATTCAGTACTTC. Translated: CASSHLTGALVQNIQYF.

This clone has only a few counts. This chain uses TRBV4-2 with TRBJ2-2; no definite D call. This CDR3 region has 19 residues. The germline V gene encodes CDR1 LGHNA and CDR2 YNFKEQ. The V gene lost 0 bases and the J gene lost 3 bases, with 20 bases spanning the gap. DNA for the CDR3: TGTGCCAGCAGCCAAGATCCGCCGGGCCTCCTCGGTGACACCGGGGAGCTGTTTTTT. Translating it yields CASSQDPPGLLGDTGELFF.

The chain combines TRBV30 with TRBJ1-5, with a weak D call TRBD1 (5 bases). Germline assignment: CDR1 GTSNPN and CDR2 SVGIG (reference sequence). Trimming cost V 2 bases and J 9 bases, with 17 bases left between them. This CDR3 comprises 14 residues. For the CDR3, the DNA is TGTGCCTGGAGTACGGGGGTGGGGCCTGGGCCCCAGCATTTT. Translated: CAWSTGVGPGPQHF.

V gene TRBV5-4 combines with J gene TRBJ1-1; 8 bases are shared with TRBD1. The CDR3 length is 15 residues. The V segment lost 4 bases and the J segment 1 base; nucleotides outside the gene matches: 6. The germline CDR1 and CDR2 sequences are SGHNT and YYREEE (reference sequence). The DNA for the CDR3 is TGTGCCAGCAGCACCCGGGGGACAGGGAACACTGAAGCTTTCTTT. The encoded protein is CASSTRGTGNTEAFF.

The gene calls are TRBV6-1 and TRBJ1-1; TRBD1 aligns across 8 bases. V lost 5 bases, J lost 1 base, and 3 bases stayed unmatched. CDR1 is MNHNS, CDR2 SASEGT, per germline. The CDR3 runs 14 residues. The CDR3 is CASSIDRGNTEAFF. CDR3 DNA: TGTGCCAGCAGTATCGACAGGGGGAACACTGAAGCTTTCTTT.

With respect to this clone: This clone may be a read error of a much larger clone one base away. Other DNA variants within this sample encode the same CDR3. CDR3 loop: CASSHYNEQFF. The CDR3 DNA follows: TGTGCCAGCAGTCACTACAATGAGCAGTTCTTC. This sequence joins TRBV25-1 and TRBJ2-1; the D is unclear. The CDR3 sequence is 11 residues long. Germline V gene data show CDR1 as MGHDK and CDR2 as SYGVNS. V gave up 5 bases and J gave up 3 bases, with 2 bases separating them.